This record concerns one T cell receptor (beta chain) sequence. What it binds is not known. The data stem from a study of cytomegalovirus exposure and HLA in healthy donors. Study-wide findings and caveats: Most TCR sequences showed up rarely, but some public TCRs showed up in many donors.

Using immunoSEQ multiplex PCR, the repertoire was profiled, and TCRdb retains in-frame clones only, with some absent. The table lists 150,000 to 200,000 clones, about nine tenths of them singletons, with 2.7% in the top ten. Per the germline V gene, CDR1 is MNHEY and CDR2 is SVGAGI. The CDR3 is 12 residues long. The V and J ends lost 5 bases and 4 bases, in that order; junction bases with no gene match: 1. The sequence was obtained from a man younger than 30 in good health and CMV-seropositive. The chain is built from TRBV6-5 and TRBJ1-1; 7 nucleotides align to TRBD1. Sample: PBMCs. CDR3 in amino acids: CASSTGATEAFF. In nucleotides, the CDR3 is TGTGCCAGCAGTACAGGGGCCACTGAAGCTTTCTTT.